This T cell receptor (beta chain) was documented in a study of blood T cell repertoires in COVID-19. Study background: The cDNA or gDNA used as material had been derived from T cells, B-cell-depleted T cells, or PBMCs.

Method: immunoSEQ multiplex PCR; TCRdb's copy keeps in-frame clones and lacks some. The repertoire holds around 250,000 clones, with about 80% as singletons. The V and J ends lost 0 bases and 7 bases respectively, with 12 bases between them. The CDR3 length is 14 residues. The germline V gene has CDR1 LGHDT and CDR2 YNNKEL (reference sequence). Sequencing was done on a sample of peripheral blood. The genes are TRBV3-1 (or the pseudogene TRBV3-2) and TRBJ2-5; D might be TRBD2 (6 bases). This TCR derives from an elderly woman with acute or convalescent COVID-19. In DNA form, the CDR3 reads TGTGCCAGCAGCCAAGATTGGACTACGGGGACCCAGTACTTC. Protein sequence: CASSQDWTTGTQYF.